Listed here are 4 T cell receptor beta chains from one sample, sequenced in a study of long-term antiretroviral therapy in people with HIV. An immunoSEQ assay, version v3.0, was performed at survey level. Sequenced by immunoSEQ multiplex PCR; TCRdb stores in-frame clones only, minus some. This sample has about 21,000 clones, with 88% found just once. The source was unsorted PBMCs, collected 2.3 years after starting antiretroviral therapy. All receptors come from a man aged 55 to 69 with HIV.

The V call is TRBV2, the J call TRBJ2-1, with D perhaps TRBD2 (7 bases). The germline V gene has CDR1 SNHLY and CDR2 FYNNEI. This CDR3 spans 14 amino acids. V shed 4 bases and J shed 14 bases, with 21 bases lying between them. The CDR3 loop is CASSASTWGGLEFF. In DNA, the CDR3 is TGTGCCAGCAGTGCAAGTACGTGGGGGGGCCTGGAGTTCTTC. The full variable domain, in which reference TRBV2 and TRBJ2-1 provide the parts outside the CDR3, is EPEVTQTPSHQVTQMGQEVILRCVPISNHLYFYWYRQILGQKVEFLVSFYNNEISEKSEIFDDQFSVERPDGSNFTLKIRSTKLEDSAMYFCASSASTWGGLEFFGPGTRLTVL.

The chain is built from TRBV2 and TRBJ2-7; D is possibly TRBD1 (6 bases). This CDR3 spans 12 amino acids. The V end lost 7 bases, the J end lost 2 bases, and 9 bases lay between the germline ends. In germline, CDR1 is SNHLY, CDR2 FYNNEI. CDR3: CASTDSTYEQYF. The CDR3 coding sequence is TGTGCCAGCACGGACAGTACCTACGAGCAGTACTTC.

DNA of the CDR3: TGTGCCAGCAGCGCTACGGGCAGGGGGGACCAGGCTAGGACCTTC. Protein: CASSATGRGDQARTF. The genes are TRBV9 and TRBJ1-2; 7 bases align to TRBD1. CDR3 length: 15 residues. Germline assignment: CDR1 SGDLS and CDR2 YYNGEE. The V segment lost 3 bases and the J segment 14 bases; nucleotides outside the gene matches: 19.

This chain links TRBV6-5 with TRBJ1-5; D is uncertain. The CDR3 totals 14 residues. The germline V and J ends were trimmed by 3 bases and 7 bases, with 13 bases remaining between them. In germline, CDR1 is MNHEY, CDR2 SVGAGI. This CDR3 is CASSYAGSGQPQHF. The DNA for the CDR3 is TGTGCCAGCAGTTATGCGGGGTCTGGGCAGCCCCAGCATTTT.